Shown below are 21 T cell receptor beta chains from a single sample sequenced in a study of T cells expressing NK-cell markers. TCRdb reworked the 5' RACE reads into one entry per CDR3 protein, no DNA. The sample totals some 140,000 distinct CDR3 sequences. The sample consisted of blood T cells: a sorted CD56 or NKG2C T cell subset, CD4+ or CD8+ T cells, or bulk PBMC T cells (not recorded which). The receptor source for this set is a woman in her 50s in good health.

The genes are TRBV12-3 or TRBV12-4 and TRBJ2-1; the D gene TCRdb calls, TRBD2, cannot be checked with no DNA. This CDR3 is built from 15 residues. Here the CDR3 reads CASSLGTRVLDEQFF.

The rearrangement links TRBV4-1 to TRBJ2-1; TCRdb reports TRBD1, a call that lacks DNA to check it against. CDR1 and CDR2 from the germline V gene are MGHRA and YSYEKL. CDR3 length equals 14 residues. The CDR3 sequence: CASSLGQGDWEQFF.

The CDR3 sequence is CASSLQGYEQFF. The chain carries TRBV27 and TRBJ2-1; checking the TCRdb D call of TRBD1 is not possible without DNA. The CDR3 covers 12 residues. Germline V CDR1 and CDR2: MNHEY, SMNVEV (reference sequence).

The rearrangement links TRBV5-4 to TRBJ2-3; checking the TCRdb D call of TRBD1 is not possible without DNA. The V gene's germline CDR1 is SGHNT and CDR2 YYREEE (reference sequence). The CDR3 spans 14 residues. CDR3 amino acids: CASSYEQGTDTQYF.

V gene TRBV29-1 combines with J gene TRBJ2-5; TCRdb indicates TRBD1, and absent DNA this call remains unverified. This CDR3 is 18 amino acids long. Germline V gives CDR1 SQVTM, CDR2 ANQGSEA. The CDR3 region is CSVGGTGEFTWGQETQYF.

The chain is built from TRBV4-1 and TRBJ1-2; TCRdb gives TRBD1 as the D gene, but with no DNA this cannot be confirmed. Germline CDR1 and CDR2: MGHRA and YSYEKL. CDR3 length: 15 amino acids. CDR3 protein: CASSQVRGANYGYTF.

CDR3 region: CASSFRGRAGETQYF. The chain uses TRBV5-6 and TRBJ2-5; TCRdb's D gene call, TRBD2, goes unchecked for lack of DNA. Germline CDR1 reads SGHDT; CDR2 reads YYEEEE. The CDR3 sequence is 15 residues long. The full variable domain, in which reference TRBV5-6 and TRBJ2-5 provide the parts outside the CDR3, is DAGVTQSPTHLIKTRGQQVTLRCSPKSGHDTVSWYQQALGQGPQFIFQYYEEEERQRGNFPDRFSGHQFPNYSSELNVNALLLGDSALYLCASSFRGRAGETQYFGPGTRLLVL.

The chain has TRBV6-5 and TRBJ2-2; the D gene TCRdb calls, TRBD1, cannot be checked with no DNA. The CDR3 covers 13 residues. Per the germline V gene, CDR1 is MNHEY and CDR2 is SVGAGI. CDR3 residues: CASSPSGSGELFF.

The genes are TRBV27 and TRBJ2-2. CDR3 length: 14 residues. Germline V gene sequence: CDR1 MNHEY, CDR2 SMNVEV (reference sequence). The CDR3 loop is CASSLSGYTGELFF.

This chain connects TRBV18 to TRBJ2-1; lacking DNA, the TRBD2 call made by TCRdb goes unchecked. CDR3 length equals 15 residues. The germline V gene encodes CDR1 KGHSH and CDR2 LQKENI. CDR3 region: CASSLRTTALREQFF.

The chain employs TRBV19 and TRBJ2-1; TCRdb indicates TRBD2, and absent DNA this call remains unverified. Germline CDR1 LNHDA, CDR2 SQIVND (reference sequence). This CDR3 comprises 14 residues. CDR3: CASSISGAGNEQFF.

The V and J genes are TRBV5-1 and TRBJ2-3. Germline V gene lookup returns CDR1 SGHRS and CDR2 YFSETQ. The CDR3 extends over 12 amino acids. This CDR3 reads CASTLGRDTQYF.

The chain couples TRBV14 to TRBJ2-1. The CDR3 contains 15 residues. Per the germline V gene, CDR1 is SGHDN and CDR2 is FVKESK. The CDR3: CASSVTRNSYNEQFF.

The chain uses TRBV21-1 and TRBJ2-1; the D gene TCRdb calls, TRBD1, cannot be checked with no DNA. TRBV21-1 is annotated as a pseudogene. The CDR3 is 19 amino acids. This CDR3 is CASSKVTCDPRTLYNEQFF.

The rearrangement uses TRBV28 and TRBJ2-1. CDR1 is MDHEN and CDR2 is SYDVKM in the germline V gene. This CDR3 comprises 15 residues. The CDR3 sequence is CASSLYRVSYNEQFF. The entire variable domain, with the rest obtained from reference TRBV28 and TRBJ2-1, is as follows: DVKVTQSSRYLVKRTGEKVFLECVQDMDHENMFWYRQDPGLGLRLIYFSYDVKMKEKGDIPEGYSVSREKKERFSLILESASTNQTSMYLCASSLYRVSYNEQFFGPGTRLTVL.

The V gene is TRBV27, the J gene TRBJ2-3; TCRdb's assignment of TRBD1 cannot be checked, as there is no DNA. The CDR3 extends over 14 amino acids. Germline CDR1 MNHEY, CDR2 SMNVEV (reference sequence). CDR3 sequence reads: CASSVGGQSDTQYF.

The chain carries TRBV25-1 and TRBJ2-5. The CDR3 is made up of 12 amino acids. Per germline, CDR1 MGHDK and CDR2 SYGVNS. The chain's CDR3 is CASRVLSGAQYF.

This rearrangement joins TRBV6-1 to TRBJ1-2; TCRdb returns TRBD1, unconfirmable since there is no DNA. CDR3 size: 12 residues. Germline V gene sequence: CDR1 MNHNS, CDR2 SASEGT. CDR3 in amino acids: CASSREYYGYTF.

V gene TRBV3-1 combines with J gene TRBJ1-5. Germline V gene lookup returns CDR1 LGHDT and CDR2 YNNKEL (reference sequence). The CDR3 runs to 16 residues. CDR3 region: CASSPLAGEGNQPQHF.

This sequence joins TRBV2 and TRBJ2-1. Germline assignment: CDR1 SNHLY and CDR2 FYNNEI. The CDR3 totals 14 residues. The chain's CDR3 is CASRETPSYNEQFF.

This rearrangement joins TRBV12-3 or TRBV12-4 to TRBJ2-3; absent DNA, TCRdb's TRBD1 call cannot be checked. CDR3 length equals 15 residues. The chain's CDR3 is CASSFSAREADTQYF.